This T cell receptor beta chain was found in a study of cytomegalovirus exposure and HLA in healthy donors. The PCR used 60 Vbeta and 13 Jbeta primers. The method was immunoSEQ multiplex PCR; TCRdb's version includes in-frame clones alone and lacks a portion of them. The repertoire holds 200,000 to 250,000 clones, with around 80% as singletons. The CDR3 runs to 14 residues. Germline V gene sequence: CDR1 SGDLS, CDR2 YYNGEE. Trimming cost V 4 bases and J 4 bases; bases outside gene matches: 4. Notes on the study in general: Rare TCR sequences predominated, though certain public TCRs were found in many donors.

On this clone: The antigen is not known.

The chain recombines TRBV9 with TRBJ2-5; TRBD2 agrees at 10 bases. This TCR derives from a boy between 2 and 15 years old in good health and CMV-seronegative. The specimen was PBMCs. The CDR3 sequence: CASSSRTSGETQYF. In DNA, the CDR3 is TGTGCCAGCAGCTCTAGGACTAGCGGAGAGACCCAGTACTTC.